The 10 T cell receptor beta chains reported below all come from one sample, sequenced in a study of regulatory T cells in long-lasting Graves disease. Time point denoted: newly diagnosed GD, antithyroid drugs for less than 3 months. PBMCs were the source of the RNA used for TCR sequencing. Investigators prepared the TCR beta libraries by applying iRepertoire HTBI primers and Arm-PCR of CDR3 regions. MiXCR was run by TCRdb on the multiplex PCR reads, yielding one entry per CDR3 protein. The repertoire holds 390,000 or so distinct CDR3 sequences, with 10% to 15% as singletons. The data were also submitted as part of a second study, on T cells in Graves' hyperthyroidism and ophthalmopathy.

Sequencing was performed on peripheral blood mononuclear cells (PBMCs), taken at new diagnosis, from a patient treated with antithyroid drugs. These receptors all stem from a woman between 18 and 30 years old with Graves disease.

This clonotype showed up many times. The V and J genes are TRBV19 and TRBJ2-1; 11 bases agree with TRBD2. The CDR3 sequence is 14 residues long. The germline V gene has CDR1 LNHDA and CDR2 SQIVND (reference sequence). J lost 7 bases, V lost 7 bases, and 6 bases had no gene match. CDR3 DNA: TGTGCCAGTATTAGCGGGAGGGCCTCAAATGAGCAGTTCTTC. Residues: CASISGRASNEQFF.

Many counts were recorded for this clonotype. The chain has TRBV10-3 and TRBJ2-1; the D is unclear. Trimming pared 7 bases from V and 0 bases from J, leaving 10 bases between. The germline CDR1 and CDR2 sequences are ENHRY and SYGVKD. The CDR3 totals 14 residues. The CDR3 spells CAITSASSYNEQFF. Written as DNA, the CDR3 is TGTGCCATCACGAGCGCGAGCTCCTACAATGAGCAGTTCTTC.

On this clonotype: A read error may produce the germline difference seen at one junction end. V and J are TRBV27 and TRBJ2-5, with 7 bases matching TRBD1. The CDR3 has 14 residues. CDR1 MNHEY and CDR2 SMNVEV come from the germline V gene (reference sequence). The CDR3 loop is CASSFSRGTRFPGF. The CDR3 DNA sequence: TGTGCCAGCAGTTTCTCCAGGGGGACCCGGTTCCCGGGCTTC.

The table lists this clonotype with a few counts. V usage is TRBV6-9 and J usage is TRBJ2-1; D is possibly TRBD2 (5 bases). The germline CDR1 and CDR2 sequences are MNHGY and SVAAGI. Trimming left V 4 bases short and J 0 bases short, with 19 bases between. CDR3 length: 18 amino acids. The DNA of the CDR3 is TGTGCCAGCAGTTCAACATACCAGCGGACCAGCTCCTACAATGAGCAGTTCTTC. Translated: CASSSTYQRTSSYNEQFF.

This sequence joins TRBV29-1 and TRBJ2-2; no reliable D call. The germline V gene encodes CDR1 SQVTM and CDR2 ANQGSEA. The CDR3 is 12 amino acids. V lost 8 bases to trimming and J lost 5 bases, with 12 bases between them. In DNA form, the CDR3 reads TGCAGCTCTCTTGGTTGGACCGGGGAGCTGTTTTTT. It codes for CSSLGWTGELFF.

This clonotype has a count of ten or more. The chain couples TRBV5-6 to TRBJ1-2, with D hard to call. This CDR3 has 15 residues. Trimming took off 4 bases at V and 8 bases at J, with 21 bases between the two ends. The germline CDR1 and CDR2 sequences are SGHDT and YYEEEE. The CDR3 nucleotides are TGTGCCAGCAGCCATCCCAGGACCTTAGGAGGGGGCTACACCTTC. It yields the protein CASSHPRTLGGGYTF.

V gene TRBV19 combines with J gene TRBJ1-2, with no clear D. This CDR3 has 16 residues. From germline, CDR1 is LNHDA and CDR2 SQIVND (reference sequence). With 3 bases removed from V and 7 bases from J, the gap between germline ends came to 21 bases. Written as DNA, the CDR3 is TGTGCCAGTAGTATTCTCGGCGGGAGTCGGAAGCTTGGCTACACCTTC. Translating gives CASSILGGSRKLGYTF.

In its sample, this clonotype was seen many times. V is TRBV28 and J is TRBJ2-1; 10 bases map to TRBD2. Trimming took 4 bases from V and 10 from J; bases not matched to a gene: 4. Germline V gives CDR1 MDHEN, CDR2 SYDVKM. The CDR3 contains 13 residues. CDR3 sequence: CASSWDSGREQFF. The CDR3 bases are TGTGCCAGCAGTTGGGATAGCGGGAGGGAGCAGTTCTTC. Looking up the rest from reference TRBV28 and TRBJ2-1 gives the full variable domain: DVKVTQSSRYLVKRTGEKVFLECVQDMDHENMFWYRQDPGLGLRLIYFSYDVKMKEKGDIPEGYSVSREKKERFSLILESASTNQTSMYLCASSWDSGREQFFGPGTRLTVL.

This clonotype showed up just a few times. V is TRBV24-1 and J is TRBJ2-1; D may be TRBD1 or TRBD2 (5 bases each). V was pared by 4 bases and J by 8 bases, with 17 bases between. This CDR3 spans 15 amino acids. CDR1 and CDR2 from the germline V gene are KGHDR and SFDVKD. The chain's CDR3 is CATSDGLVGDDEQFF. The CDR3 region has the DNA TGTGCCACCAGTGACGGGTTGGTAGGGGACGATGAGCAGTTCTTC.

This clonotype was counted ten times or more. This chain joins TRBV7-2 and TRBJ2-2; 7 bases match TRBD2. The germline V gene encodes CDR1 SGHTA and CDR2 FQGNSA. Trimming cost V 7 bases and J 0 bases; bases outside gene matches: 8. The CDR3 is 16 amino acids. The CDR3 spells CASTTLRGANTGELFF. CDR3 sequence (DNA): TGTGCCAGCACCACCCTACGGGGGGCGAACACCGGGGAGCTGTTTTTT.